Below are 27 T cell receptor beta chains sequenced from a single sample in a study of T cells in Graves' hyperthyroidism and ophthalmopathy. Amplified TCR beta CDR3 regions derived from RNA transcripts. With the HTBI primer set, the TCR CDR3 went through a first round of RT-PCR. TCRdb independently ran MiXCR on the multiplex PCR reads; one entry per CDR3 protein. Found here are a few hundred thousand distinct CDR3 sequences, about 43% of them singletons; the top ten hold 8% to 8.5%. The specimen was peripheral blood or thyroid tissue (not recorded which). The receptors stem from a woman aged 18-29 years with Graves' hyperthyroidism.

This clonotype was observed a few times. This chain uses TRBV12-3 or TRBV12-4 with TRBJ1-3; D perhaps matches TRBD1 (5 bases). The CDR3 spans 14 residues. Trimming shortened V by 6 bases and J by 3 bases, and 12 bases separated the two germline ends. The CDR3 coding sequence is TGTGCCAGCAGAACGGGGGATGTTGGAAACACCATATATTTT. It specifies CASRTGDVGNTIYF.

This clonotype appeared a few times. The rearrangement links TRBV20-1 to TRBJ1-1; D is possibly TRBD1 (6 bases). Germline V gives CDR1 DFQATT, CDR2 SNEGSKA (reference sequence). Trimming pared 3 bases from V and 1 base from J, leaving 12 bases between. This CDR3 is 14 amino acids long. The CDR3 sequence: CSASPLTGNTEAFF. In DNA, the CDR3 is TGCAGTGCTAGTCCCCTGACAGGGAACACTGAAGCTTTCTTT.

V gene TRBV20-1 combines with J gene TRBJ2-7; D remains ambiguous. Trimming left V 2 bases short and J 5 bases short, with 13 bases between. The CDR3 loop spans 13 amino acids. Germline CDR1 and CDR2: DFQATT and SNEGSKA (reference sequence). The CDR3 DNA reads TGCAGTGCTAGATACGGCAGGTTCCACGAGCAGTACTTC. It encodes CSARYGRFHEQYF.

The chain employs TRBV19 and TRBJ1-5, with 7 bases matching TRBD1. The V gene end was trimmed by 0 bases and the J gene end by 1 base; junction bases not matched to a gene: 6. This CDR3 is 17 amino acids long. Germline CDR1 reads LNHDA; CDR2 reads SQIVND (reference sequence). CDR3 loop: CASSIESRGRSNQPQHF. The CDR3 nucleotides read TGTGCCAGTAGTATAGAATCAAGGGGGCGAAGCAATCAGCCCCAGCATTTT.

The sample holds one count of this clonotype. Just one base apart from a much larger clone, this may be a read error. The rearrangement links TRBV11-2 to TRBJ2-5, with TRBD2 matching 9 bases. Trimming cost V 10 bases and J 5 bases; bases outside gene matches: 8. The CDR3 length is 13 residues. Germline values: CDR1 SGHAT, CDR2 FQNNGV. The CDR3 here is CAIIGSGSETQYF. The CDR3 DNA sequence: TGTGCCATCATCGGTAGCGGGAGTGAGACCCAGTACTTC.

This clonotype was counted between two and nine times. The chain links TRBV11-2 to TRBJ2-7; D is tentatively TRBD1 or TRBD2 (6 bases each). Trimming cost V 7 bases and J 2 bases, with 18 bases left between them. CDR1 SGHAT and CDR2 FQNNGV come from the germline V gene. The CDR3 is made up of 15 amino acids. Here the CDR3 DNA reads TGTGCCAGCACGCCCCAAGGGGGGATCACCTACGAGCAGTACTTC. Residues: CASTPQGGITYEQYF.

The V and J genes are TRBV7-6 and TRBJ1-4; D is uncertain. Trimming left V 6 bases short and J 11 bases short, with 16 bases between. The length of the CDR3 is 13 residues. From germline, CDR1 is SGHVS and CDR2 FNYEAQ. This CDR3 is CASSKTSARKLFF. CDR3 DNA sequence: TGTGCCAGCAGTAAGACTAGCGCGAGGAAACTGTTTTTT.

With regard to this clonotype: A read error may explain this, as a much larger clone is one base away. The gene calls are TRBV10-3 and TRBJ1-2; 9 nucleotides line up with TRBD1. With 3 bases clipped from V and 8 bases from J, the junction kept 7 bases outside the gene matches. The CDR3 contains 14 residues. CDR1 and CDR2 from the germline V gene are ENHRY and SYGVKD. DNA of the CDR3: TGTGCCATCAGTGACACAGTGGGACAGGGCGGCTACACCTTC. Translation gives CAISDTVGQGGYTF.

The chain uses TRBV7-9 and TRBJ2-5, with D perhaps TRBD1 or TRBD2 (5 bases each). The germline V gene has CDR1 SEHNR and CDR2 FQNEAQ (reference sequence). The CDR3 has 14 amino acids. Deletions cut 5 bases from V and 9 bases from J, with 19 bases between. CDR3 DNA: TGTGCCAGCAGCGGGACGGATAGCAATCAGCCCCAGTACTTC. It translates to CASSGTDSNQPQYF.

The chain joins TRBV20-1 to TRBJ1-4; 8 nucleotides line up with TRBD1. Germline loops: CDR1 DFQATT, CDR2 SNEGSKA (reference sequence). With 5 bases clipped from V and 5 bases from J, the junction kept 4 bases outside the gene matches. There are 13 residues in the CDR3. The CDR3 region is CSASDRENEKLFF. CDR3 nucleotide sequence: TGCAGTGCTTCGGACAGGGAGAATGAAAAACTGTTTTTT.

As regards this clonotype: At one end the junction does not follow the germline gene, possibly because of a read error. The genes are TRBV7-9 and TRBJ1-5, with TRBD1 identical over 8 bases. Germline CDR1 reads SEHNR; CDR2 reads FQNEAQ (reference sequence). This CDR3 has 17 residues. CDR3 nucleotide sequence: TGCGCCAGCAGCCAAGAAGGGAGACAGGGGCTCAATCAGCCCCAGCATTTT. Protein sequence: CASSQEGRQGLNQPQHF.

The J gene is TRBJ2-5, the V gene TRBV29-1; TRBD2 agrees at 7 bases. The CDR3 is 14 residues long. In germline, CDR1 is SQVTM, CDR2 ANQGSEA. CDR3 loop: CRSPAGGGQETQYF. The CDR3 DNA is TGCAGGTCACCGGCTGGCGGGGGCCAAGAGACCCAGTACTTC.

The CDR3: CSVGLGQGVYSNQPQHF. The CDR3 bases are TGCAGCGTTGGGTTGGGACAAGGGGTATATAGCAATCAGCCCCAGCATTTT. The rearrangement uses TRBV29-1 and TRBJ1-5; a possible D gene is TRBD1 (6 bases). From germline, CDR1 is SQVTM and CDR2 ANQGSEA. The CDR3 contains 17 residues. Deletions cut 4 bases from V and 0 bases from J, with 19 bases between.

Note on this clonotype: At one of its ends the junction is not consistent with the germline gene, which may arise from a read error. The V gene is TRBV19, the J gene TRBJ1-1; maybe TRBD1 (5 bases). The length of the CDR3 is 11 residues. Germline assignment: CDR1 LNHDA and CDR2 SQIVND (reference sequence). The CDR3 DNA reads as TGTGCCAGTAGTCCTAACGTGGGGCAAATCTTT. Its protein is CASSPNVGQIF.

This clonotype came up a few times. The junction departs from the called germline gene at one end, perhaps through a read error. The rearrangement links TRBV10-3 to TRBJ2-7; 7 positions match TRBD1. Germline CDR1 reads ENHRY; CDR2 reads SYGVKD. The CDR3 is 14 amino acids. The CDR3 loop reads CASSEDRVGYEQYF. For the CDR3, the DNA is TGTGCCAGCAGTGAAGACAGGGTTGGATACGAGCAGTACTTC.

J is TRBJ2-7 and V is TRBV5-1, with 14 bases fitting TRBD2. V gave up 4 bases and J gave up 0 bases; unmatched junction bases: 3. There are 16 residues in the CDR3. Germline CDR1 is SGHRS and CDR2 is YFSETQ. The DNA of the CDR3 is TGCGCCAGCAGCGGACTAGCGGGAGGCCACTCCTACGAGCAGTACTTC. Amino acids: CASSGLAGGHSYEQYF. The entire variable domain, with the rest obtained from reference TRBV5-1 and TRBJ2-7, is as follows: KAGVTQTPRYLIKTRGQQVTLSCSPISGHRSVSWYQQTPGQGLQFLFEYFSETQRNKGNFPGRFSGRQFSNSRSEMNVSTLELGDSALYLCASSGLAGGHSYEQYFGPGTRLTVT.

The chain joins TRBV29-1 to TRBJ1-1, with D possibly matching TRBD1 (5 bases). Germline-derived CDR1 and CDR2 are SQVTM and ANQGSEA. There are 13 residues in the CDR3. V was pared by 7 bases and J by 1 base, with 13 bases between. CDR3 in DNA: TGCAGCGCCGTGTGGGGGGGGAACACTGAAGCTTTCTTT. Residues: CSAVWGGNTEAFF.

At least ten counts were recorded for this clonotype. V is TRBV6-5 and J is TRBJ1-2; 8 positions match TRBD1. V lost 6 bases, J lost 8 bases, and 8 bases stayed unmatched. The CDR3 contains 13 residues. Germline CDR1 and CDR2: MNHEY and SVGAGI. CDR3 DNA: TGTGCCAGCAGAACCGGCGGACAGGGAGGCTACACCTTC. It is translated as CASRTGGQGGYTF.

This chain connects TRBV9 to TRBJ2-2; D is uncertain. Germline CDR1 is SGDLS and CDR2 is YYNGEE. Trimming took off 6 bases at V and 5 bases at J, with 11 bases between the two ends. The CDR3 length is 13 residues. The CDR3 sequence: CASKNSGTGELFF. CDR3 bases: TGTGCCAGCAAAAACAGTGGTACCGGGGAGCTGTTTTTT.

This sequence joins TRBV20-1 and TRBJ1-1; D remains unclear. The CDR3 is made up of 15 amino acids. Between the trimmed V and J ends, which lost 3 bases and 0 bases, there was a span of 14 bases. CDR1 and CDR2 (germline): DFQATT, SNEGSKA (reference sequence). The CDR3 here is CSASFIGVMNTEAFF. The CDR3, as DNA: TGCAGTGCTAGTTTTATTGGGGTCATGAACACTGAAGCTTTCTTT.

The J gene is TRBJ1-5, the V gene TRBV24-1, with 8 bases fitting TRBD1. CDR1 KGHDR and CDR2 SFDVKD come from the germline V gene. V was clipped by 11 bases and J by 6 bases; unmatched bases: 11. CDR3 length: 14 amino acids. CDR3 DNA: TGTGCCAGCAGGCTCGGACAGGGTGGTCAGCCCCAGCATTTT. Protein product: CASRLGQGGQPQHF.

The chain employs TRBV7-2 and TRBJ2-7; 11 bases agree with TRBD2. Germline CDR1 reads SGHTA; CDR2 reads FQGNSA. The V gene end was trimmed by 5 bases and the J gene end by 2 bases; junction bases not matched to a gene: 8. CDR3 length: 16 amino acids. The CDR3 DNA reads as TGTGCCAGCAGCGCGTCGCTTAGCGGGGGGGCCTACGAGCAGTACTTC. Protein sequence: CASSASLSGGAYEQYF.

As regards this clonotype: A much more abundant neighbour one base away suggests this may be a read error. The chain employs TRBV2 and TRBJ1-1; unclear D gene. The CDR3 runs to 14 residues. Trimming removed 4 bases at V and 0 bases at J, with 9 bases between. Per the germline V gene, CDR1 is SNHLY and CDR2 is FYNNEI. CDR3 nucleotides: TGTGCCAGCAGTGGTCGAAGGATGAACACTGAAGCTTTCTTT. Translated, it gives CASSGRRMNTEAFF.

The V gene is TRBV6-1, the J gene TRBJ2-7; no clear D. V lost 7 bases and J 3 bases, leaving 16 bases between the germline ends. Per the germline V gene, CDR1 is MNHNS and CDR2 is SASEGT. The CDR3 is 14 amino acids. The CDR3, as DNA: TGTGCCAGCAACCGACTTTTTCCCCACTACGAGCAGTACTTC. It yields the protein CASNRLFPHYEQYF.

The rearrangement uses TRBV10-3 and TRBJ1-2; D is unclear. V was cut by 10 bases and J by 4 bases, with 10 bases left in between. This CDR3 spans 11 amino acids. Germline loops: CDR1 ENHRY, CDR2 SYGVKD. CDR3 coding DNA: TGTGCCACCGACCGTGTCTATGGCTACACCTTC. Translated: CATDRVYGYTF.

The V call is TRBV9, the J call TRBJ2-2, with a possible D match to TRBD1 (6 bases). Between the trimmed V and J ends, which lost 2 bases and 7 bases, there was a span of 9 bases. Germline-derived CDR1 and CDR2 are SGDLS and YYNGEE. The CDR3 is 13 residues long. The CDR3 loop is CASSVQGHGELFF. CDR3 nucleotide sequence: TGTGCCAGCAGCGTCCAGGGGCACGGGGAGCTGTTTTTT.

This clonotype appeared a single time. V gene TRBV5-4 combines with J gene TRBJ2-3; D perhaps matches TRBD2 (5 bases). The CDR3 covers 13 residues. V lost 2 bases and J lost 6, with 10 bases in between. Germline V CDR1 and CDR2: SGHNT, YYREEE (reference sequence). The CDR3 region is CASSLYGEDTQYF. CDR3 bases: TGTGCCAGCAGCTTATACGGGGAGGATACGCAGTATTTT. The full variable domain, completed using reference TRBV5-4 and TRBJ2-3, is ETGVTQSPTHLIKTRGQQVTLRCSSQSGHNTVSWYQQALGQGPQFIFQYYREEENGRGNFPPRFSGLQFPNYSSELNVNALELDDSALYLCASSLYGEDTQYFGPGTRLTVL.